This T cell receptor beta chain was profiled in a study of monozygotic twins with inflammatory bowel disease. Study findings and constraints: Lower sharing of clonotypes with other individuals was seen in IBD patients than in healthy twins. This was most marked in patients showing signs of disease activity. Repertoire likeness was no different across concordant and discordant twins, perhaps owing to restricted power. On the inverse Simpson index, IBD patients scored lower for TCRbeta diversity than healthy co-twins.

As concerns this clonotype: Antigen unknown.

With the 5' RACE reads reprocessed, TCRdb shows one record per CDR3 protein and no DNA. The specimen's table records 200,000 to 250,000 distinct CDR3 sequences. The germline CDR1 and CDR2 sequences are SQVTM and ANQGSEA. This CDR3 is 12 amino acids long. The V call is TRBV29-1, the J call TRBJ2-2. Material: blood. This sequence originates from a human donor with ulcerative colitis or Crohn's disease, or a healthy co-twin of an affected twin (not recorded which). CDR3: CSVEWGTGELFF.